This TCR beta chain was sequenced for a study of T-cell memory formation after mild COVID-19. Study background: Largely, the TCR clusters proved donor specific. Whole-study findings and limits: Clones which contracted sat mainly in CM and EM if CD4+, and in EMRA if CD8+. CD4/CD8 balance characterized clones contracting day 15 to 85, and CD4+ skew characterized later expanders.

In TCRdb, the 5' RACE reads were re-called with MiXCR into one record per CDR3 protein. Of around 410,000 distinct CDR3 sequences listed, about 22% are singletons. With respect to this clonotype: Antigen specificity is unknown.

Trimming removed 1 base from V and 12 bases from J, with 13 bases in between. This CDR3 spans 12 amino acids. J is TRBJ2-7 and V is TRBV12-3 or TRBV12-4, with TRBD1 as a possible D gene (5 bases). The TCR sequence derives from an adult woman who had mild COVID-19 (a few samples of this study predate the infection). Cell type and time point are not known. Sequencing was performed on PBMCs or a T cell subset sorted from them (not recorded which). CDR3 DNA sequence: TGTGCCAGCAGTTTAGAGGGTGACAGCACGTACTTC. This codes for CASSLEGDSTYF.